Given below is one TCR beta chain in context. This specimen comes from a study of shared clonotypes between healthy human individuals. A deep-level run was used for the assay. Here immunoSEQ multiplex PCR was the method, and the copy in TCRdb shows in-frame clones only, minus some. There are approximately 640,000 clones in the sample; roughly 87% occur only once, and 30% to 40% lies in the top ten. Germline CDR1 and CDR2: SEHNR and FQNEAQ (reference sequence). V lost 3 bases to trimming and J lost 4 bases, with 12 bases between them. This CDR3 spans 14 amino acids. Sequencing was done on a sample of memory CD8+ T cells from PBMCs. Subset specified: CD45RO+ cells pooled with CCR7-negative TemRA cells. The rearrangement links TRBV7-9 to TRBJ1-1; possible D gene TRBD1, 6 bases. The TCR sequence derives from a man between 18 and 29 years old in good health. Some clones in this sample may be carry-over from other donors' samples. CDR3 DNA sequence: TGTGCCAGCAGCTTCCAGGGACACATCACTGAAGCTTTCTTT. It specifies CASSFQGHITEAFF.